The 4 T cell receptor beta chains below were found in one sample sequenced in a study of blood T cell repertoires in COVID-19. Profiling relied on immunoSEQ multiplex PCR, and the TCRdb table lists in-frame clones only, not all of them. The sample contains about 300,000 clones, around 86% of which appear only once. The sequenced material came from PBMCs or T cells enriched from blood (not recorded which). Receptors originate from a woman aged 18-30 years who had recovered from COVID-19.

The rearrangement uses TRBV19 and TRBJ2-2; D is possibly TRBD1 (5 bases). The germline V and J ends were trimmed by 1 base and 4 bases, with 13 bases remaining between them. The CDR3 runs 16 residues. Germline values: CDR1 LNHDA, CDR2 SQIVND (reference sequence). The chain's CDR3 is CASSIVRQLGTGELFF. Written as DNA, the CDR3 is TGTGCCAGTAGTATAGTAAGACAGTTAGGCACCGGGGAGCTGTTTTTT.

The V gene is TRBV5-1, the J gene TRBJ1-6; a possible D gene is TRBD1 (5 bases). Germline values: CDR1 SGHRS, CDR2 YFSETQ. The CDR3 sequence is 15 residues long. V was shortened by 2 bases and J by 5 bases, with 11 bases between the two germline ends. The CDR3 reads CASSFPDRDNSPLHF. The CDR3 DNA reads TGCGCCAGCAGCTTCCCTGACAGAGATAATTCACCCCTCCACTTT.

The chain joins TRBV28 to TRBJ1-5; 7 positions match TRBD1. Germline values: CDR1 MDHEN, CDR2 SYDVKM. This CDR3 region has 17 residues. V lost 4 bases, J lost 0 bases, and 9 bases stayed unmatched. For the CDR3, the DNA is TGTGCCAGCAGTTCCCACCCCGGGACAGTTAGCAATCAGCCCCAGCATTTT. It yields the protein CASSSHPGTVSNQPQHF.

The CDR3 region is CASSSGTRGSEQYF. The CDR3, as DNA: TGTGCCAGCAGCTCCGGGACTAGGGGTAGTGAGCAGTACTTC. The chain links TRBV5-4 to TRBJ2-7; TRBD2 aligns across 8 bases. This CDR3 has 14 amino acids. Germline V gene lookup returns CDR1 SGHNT and CDR2 YYREEE (reference sequence). After removal of 3 bases from V and 7 bases from J, the junction contained 9 bases not matched to a gene.